This record looks at one T cell receptor (beta chain) sequence and its context. Its antigen is still unknown. Researchers collected approximately 9.5 milliliters of peripheral blood from every single donor. These data originate in a study of blood T cells in healthy people across ages. Through a sample-barcoded 5' primer and a J-beta primer mix, a second PCR was run for about 6 to 11 cycles. TCRdb re-analysed the 5' RACE reads in MiXCR, keeping a single row per CDR3 protein. The sample holds hundreds of thousands of distinct CDR3 sequences, approximately 49% seen once. Study results and caveats: Age brought a roughly linear fall in TCR beta diversity measured per million T cells.

The CDR3 runs 13 residues. The V end lost 5 bases, the J end lost 8 bases, and 15 bases lay between the germline ends. Germline-derived CDR1 and CDR2 are SGHTA and FQGNSA. This receptor was taken from an older woman in good health. The chain uses TRBV7-2 and TRBJ1-2; maybe TRBD1 (6 bases). Specimen: blood. DNA of the CDR3: TGTACCAGCAGCGAACAGGGCCTGTTCGGCTACACCTTC. This gives the protein CTSSEQGLFGYTF.